This T cell receptor beta chain was captured by sequencing in a study of blood T cell repertoires in COVID-19. Participants were aged roughly 18 to 90 years, lived in 24 US areas, and enrolled virtually. The data were produced by immunoSEQ multiplex PCR, yet TCRdb's version contains in-frame clones alone and is incomplete. Among fewer than 200,000 clones listed, 88% were seen once. CDR1 LNHDA and CDR2 SQIVND come from the germline V gene (reference sequence). The CDR3 spans 16 residues. V lost 3 bases and J lost 0, with 11 bases in between. The receptor was isolated from a young woman who had recovered from COVID-19. The rearrangement joins TRBV19 to TRBJ2-2; maybe TRBD1 (6 bases). The source material was PBMCs or T cells enriched from blood (not recorded which). In DNA form, the CDR3 reads TGTGCCAGTAGTATGGGGGACACCTCGAACACCGGGGAGCTGTTTTTT. Translated: CASSMGDTSNTGELFF. Using reference TRBV19 and TRBJ2-2 for the parts outside the CDR3, the full variable domain is DGGITQSPKYLFRKEGQNVTLSCEQNLNHDAMYWYRQDPGQGLRLIYYSQIVNDFQKGDIAEGYSVSREKKESFPLTVTSAQKNPTAFYLCASSMGDTSNTGELFFGEGSRLTVL.